Shown below are 10 T cell receptor beta chains from a single sample sequenced in a study of CD8+ T cells in alopecia areata. Once RNA had been extracted, it was reverse transcribed into cDNA to act as the sequencing template. Sequencing used immunoSEQ multiplex PCR; TCRdb keeps in-frame clones, though not all of them. The sample includes 42,000 or so clones, just under 95% seen only once; the top ten take 18%. Treatment reported: oral pan-JAK inhibitor, 5-10 mg twice daily. The specimen was CD8+ T cells sorted from blood, collected at week 24, from a patient treated with tofacitinib. All receptors derive from a human donor with alopecia areata.

This clone has just one count. Being one base from a much bigger clone, this may be a read error. Additional DNA sequences in this sample encode the identical CDR3. CDR3 in amino acids: CASSYRHPNTGELFF. The DNA of the CDR3 is TGCGCCAGCAGTTATAGACACCCGAACACCGGGGAGCTGTTTTTT. The chain employs TRBV6-5 and TRBJ2-2; no reliable D call. CDR1 MNHEY and CDR2 SVGAGI come from the germline V gene. This CDR3 spans 15 amino acids.

This rearrangement joins TRBV6-5 to TRBJ2-2; TRBD1 is a possible D gene (5 bases). The V end lost 6 bases, the J end lost 2 bases, and 7 bases lay between the germline ends. This CDR3 region has 13 residues. Germline CDR1 is MNHEY and CDR2 is SVGAGI. This CDR3 reads CASRDKNTGELFF. The CDR3 coding sequence is TGTGCCAGCAGGGACAAAAACACCGGGGAGCTGTTTTTT.

This chain's CDR3 is CASSFPGTGPETQYF. CDR3 sequence (DNA): TGTGCCAGCAGTTTTCCCGGGACAGGGCCAGAGACCCAGTACTTC. The J gene is TRBJ2-5, the V gene TRBV28, with 9 bases aligning to TRBD1. V lost 3 bases, J lost 4 bases, and 6 bases stayed unmatched. Germline lookup yields CDR1 MDHEN and CDR2 SYDVKM. This CDR3 contains 15 residues.

This clone was counted a single time. The rearrangement links TRBV27 to TRBJ2-7; D is possibly TRBD2 (5 bases). From germline, CDR1 is MNHEY and CDR2 SMNVEV (reference sequence). The length of the CDR3 is 15 residues. Between the trimmed V and J ends, which lost 6 bases and 3 bases, there was a span of 18 bases. CDR3 DNA sequence: TGTGCCAGCAGATCTCTACTGGGGAGAGGCTACGAGCAGTACTTC. Translating it yields CASRSLLGRGYEQYF.

The rearrangement links TRBV29-1 to TRBJ2-1, with a possible D match to TRBD1 (6 bases). Germline CDR1 is SQVTM and CDR2 is ANQGSEA. Between the trimmed V and J ends, which lost 2 bases and 0 bases, there was a span of 8 bases. CDR3 size: 14 residues. CDR3 loop: CSVEPDSSYNEQFF. The CDR3, as DNA: TGCAGCGTTGAACCGGACAGCTCCTACAATGAGCAGTTCTTC.

CDR3 sequence (DNA): TGCAGCGTCGTGACAGGGGGCCCCGAGCAGTACTTC. Protein sequence: CSVVTGGPEQYF. This chain links TRBV29-1 with TRBJ2-7; 10 bases fit TRBD1. V lost 6 bases, J lost 6 bases, and 5 bases stayed unmatched. The CDR3 is 12 residues long. Germline assignment: CDR1 SQVTM and CDR2 ANQGSEA.

The gene calls are TRBV11-3 and TRBJ2-5, with 7 bases matching TRBD1. V shed 5 bases and J 5 bases; nucleotides not matched to a gene: 5. The CDR3 is 13 amino acids. Germline values: CDR1 SGHNT, CDR2 YENEEA. Here the CDR3 reads CASSEGTAETQYF. As DNA, the CDR3 is TGTGCCAGCAGCGAAGGGACAGCGGAGACCCAGTACTTC.

V gene TRBV7-2 combines with J gene TRBJ2-2; no clear D. Trimming stripped 0 bases from V and 6 bases from J, with 8 bases between. The CDR3 spans 14 residues. CDR1 is SGHTA and CDR2 is FQGNSA in the germline V gene. CDR3 sequence (DNA): TGTGCCAGCAGCTTAGCAACGGAGTCCGGGGAGCTGTTTTTT. Translated, it gives CASSLATESGELFF.

This chain joins TRBV25-1 and TRBJ2-2; 8 bases are shared with TRBD1. CDR3 length: 15 amino acids. Trimming cost V 7 bases and J 0 bases; bases outside gene matches: 4. In germline, CDR1 is MGHDK, CDR2 SYGVNS. The CDR3 nucleotides read TGTGCCAGCATGGGGACAGGACCGAACACCGGGGAGCTGTTTTTT. Protein sequence: CASMGTGPNTGELFF.

V usage is TRBV5-1 and J usage is TRBJ2-5; 7 bases are a match to TRBD2. CDR1 SGHRS and CDR2 YFSETQ come from the germline V gene. CDR3 length: 14 amino acids. V shed 4 bases, J shed 2 bases, and the junction held 5 bases outside the gene matches. This chain's CDR3 is CASSLSGTQETQYF. The CDR3 nucleotides are TGCGCCAGCAGCCTGAGCGGGACTCAAGAGACCCAGTACTTC.